These T cell receptor beta chains were read from a single sample in a study of lymphopenia after photon versus proton radiotherapy. The table came from immunoSEQ multiplex PCR; TCRdb's copy has only in-frame clones and leaves some out. The profile shows 20,000 to 25,000 clones, 70% to 90% of them singletons. Material: peripheral blood, obtained from a patient treated with photon-based radiotherapy. The receptors were gathered from a woman between 45 and 60 years old with pancreatic cancer. Each CDR3 is given with its conserved first and last residue. The D gene is left open where the match is weak. Only part of the rows carry a size: once, few, many, or a class if the clone is expanded.

d_gene: TRBD2
abundance: NA
len: 17
v_gene: TRBV7-7
j_gene: TRBJ2-7
CDR3aa: CASSLAKIAGGPYEQYF
CDR3nt: TGTGCCAGCAGCTTAGCGAAAATAGCGGGAGGGCCCTACGAGCAGTACTTC

d_gene: NA
abundance: NA
len: 15
v_gene: TRBV7-6
j_gene: TRBJ2-2
CDR3aa: CASSPRPRDTGELFF
CDR3nt: TGTGCCAGCAGCCCCCGTCCGAGAGACACCGGGGAGCTGTTTTTT

d_gene: TRBD2
abundance: NA
len: 18
v_gene: TRBV7-9
j_gene: TRBJ2-2
CDR3aa: CASSPRTSGRAGTGELFF
CDR3nt: TGTGCCAGCAGCCCAAGGACTAGCGGGAGGGCCGGAACCGGGGAGCTGTTTTTT

d_gene: TRBD1
abundance: NA
len: 14
v_gene: TRBV28
j_gene: TRBJ1-2
CDR3aa: CASNTGQGVGGYTF
CDR3nt: TGTGCCAGCAACACGGGACAGGGGGTCGGGGGCTACACCTTC

d_gene: NA
abundance: NA
len: 13
v_gene: TRBV6-1
j_gene: TRBJ1-1
CDR3aa: CASQGGANTEAFF
CDR3nt: TGTGCCAGCCAAGGGGGGGCGAACACTGAAGCTTTCTTT

d_gene: NA
abundance: NA
len: 15
v_gene: TRBV7-2
j_gene: TRBJ2-7
CDR3aa: CASSPAGLPVGEQYF
CDR3nt: TGTGCCAGCAGCCCGGCGGGACTTCCCGTGGGGGAGCAGTACTTC

d_gene: NA
abundance: NA
len: 13
v_gene: TRBV7-2
j_gene: TRBJ2-7
CDR3aa: CASSLDPSFQQYF
CDR3nt: TGTGCCAGCAGCTTAGACCCTAGCTTCCAGCAGTACTTC

d_gene: NA
abundance: NA
len: 12
v_gene: TRBV11-2
j_gene: TRBJ2-7
CDR3aa: CASSLAGREQYF
CDR3nt: TGTGCCAGCAGCTTAGCAGGTCGGGAGCAGTACTTC

d_gene: NA
abundance: NA
len: 15
v_gene: TRBV6-1
j_gene: TRBJ1-5
CDR3aa: CASRTGAPGNQPQHF
CDR3nt: TGTGCCAGCAGGACAGGCGCTCCGGGCAATCAGCCCCAGCATTTT

d_gene: NA
abundance: once
len: 18
v_gene: TRBV2
j_gene: TRBJ1-4
CDR3aa: CASSEIRAGTGTNEKLFF
CDR3nt: TGTGCCAGCAGTGAGATAAGGGCAGGGACCGGGACTAATGAAAAACTGTTTTTT

d_gene: TRBD1
abundance: few
len: 18
v_gene: TRBV19
j_gene: TRBJ1-5
CDR3aa: CASSPYGTGATRNQPQHF
CDR3nt: TGTGCCAGTAGTCCCTATGGGACAGGGGCCACCCGCAATCAGCCCCAGCATTTT

d_gene: NA
abundance: NA
len: 12
v_gene: TRBV18
j_gene: TRBJ2-1
CDR3aa: CASSPGGGEQFF
CDR3nt: TGTGCCAGCTCACCGGGGGGTGGTGAGCAGTTCTTC

d_gene: NA
abundance: NA
len: 15
v_gene: TRBV29-1
j_gene: TRBJ2-7
CDR3aa: CSVEDASANSYEQYF
CDR3nt: TGCAGCGTTGAAGACGCTAGCGCCAACTCCTACGAGCAGTACTTC

d_gene: NA
abundance: NA
len: 16
v_gene: TRBV29-1
j_gene: TRBJ2-3
CDR3aa: CSVPSPLEEFTDTQYF
CDR3nt: TGCAGCGTACCATCACCGCTAGAGGAGTTCACAGATACGCAGTATTTT

d_gene: TRBD1
abundance: few
len: 17
v_gene: TRBV7-9
j_gene: TRBJ2-1
CDR3aa: CASSLAGKGQGAHEQFF
CDR3nt: TGTGCCAGCAGCTTAGCCGGGAAAGGACAGGGGGCCCATGAGCAGTTCTTC

d_gene: NA
abundance: NA
len: 15
v_gene: TRBV19
j_gene: TRBJ2-5
CDR3aa: CASSMFQGRQETQYF
CDR3nt: TGTGCCAGTAGTATGTTCCAGGGACGGCAAGAGACCCAGTACTTC

d_gene: TRBD1
abundance: NA
len: 14
v_gene: TRBV18
j_gene: TRBJ2-7
CDR3aa: CASSLDRGGYEQYF
CDR3nt: TGTGCCAGCTCTTTGGACAGGGGGGGCTACGAGCAGTACTTC

d_gene: NA
abundance: NA
len: 14
v_gene: TRBV6-5
j_gene: TRBJ2-7
CDR3aa: CASSPPTRIYEQYF
CDR3nt: TGTGCCAGCAGTCCGCCGACTAGGATCTACGAGCAGTACTTC

d_gene: NA
abundance: NA
len: 13
v_gene: TRBV27
j_gene: TRBJ2-7
CDR3aa: CASSQRGSYEQYF
CDR3nt: TGTGCCAGCAGCCAGAGAGGTTCCTACGAGCAGTACTTC

d_gene: NA
abundance: NA
len: 15
v_gene: TRBV6-4
j_gene: TRBJ1-5
CDR3aa: CAPKRQGRDNQPQHF
CDR3nt: TGTGCCCCCAAGCGGCAAGGGAGGGACAATCAGCCCCAGCATTTT

d_gene: NA
abundance: NA
len: 15
v_gene: TRBV19
j_gene: TRBJ2-1
CDR3aa: CASSMGGSSYNEQFF
CDR3nt: TGTGCCAGTAGTATGGGCGGCAGCTCCTACAATGAGCAGTTCTTC

d_gene: NA
abundance: once
len: 16
v_gene: TRBV19
j_gene: TRBJ2-7
CDR3aa: CASSIVGSGLTYEQYF
CDR3nt: TGTGCCAGTAGTATAGTAGGATCCGGACTAACCTACGAGCAGTACTTC

d_gene: NA
abundance: NA
len: 15
v_gene: TRBV9
j_gene: TRBJ1-1
CDR3aa: CASSLRPGGNTEAFF
CDR3nt: TGTGCCAGCAGCCTCCGGCCAGGAGGGAACACTGAAGCTTTCTTT

d_gene: NA
abundance: NA
len: 14
v_gene: TRBV10-3
j_gene: TRBJ2-1
CDR3aa: CAISEGSSYNEQFF
CDR3nt: TGTGCCATCAGTGAAGGGAGCTCCTACAATGAGCAGTTCTTC

d_gene: TRBD2
abundance: few
len: 18
v_gene: TRBV19
j_gene: TRBJ2-1
CDR3aa: CASSEGLAGGRYNRGQFF
CDR3nt: TGTGCCAGTAGTGAGGGACTAGCGGGAGGGCGTTACAATAGGGGGCAGTTCTTC

d_gene: NA
abundance: NA
len: 14
v_gene: TRBV29-1
j_gene: TRBJ2-2
CDR3aa: CSVGTSPNTGELFF
CDR3nt: TGCAGCGTTGGAACTAGCCCGAACACCGGGGAGCTGTTTTTT

d_gene: NA
abundance: NA
len: 14
v_gene: TRBV27
j_gene: TRBJ1-2
CDR3aa: CASSRTGRNYGYTF
CDR3nt: TGTGCCAGCAGCCGCACAGGCAGGAACTATGGCTACACCTTC

d_gene: NA
abundance: NA
len: 13
v_gene: TRBV5-1
j_gene: TRBJ1-3
CDR3aa: CASSPTLRDTIYF
CDR3nt: TGCGCCAGCAGCCCCACACTCCGGGACACCATATATTTT

d_gene: NA
abundance: few
len: 16
v_gene: TRBV30
j_gene: TRBJ1-5
CDR3aa: CAWRPPWGAVNQPQHF
CDR3nt: TGTGCCTGGAGACCCCCCTGGGGGGCGGTCAATCAGCCCCAGCATTTT

d_gene: TRBD2
abundance: NA
len: 14
v_gene: TRBV7-2
j_gene: TRBJ2-7
CDR3aa: CASSSGLAPYEQYF
CDR3nt: TGTGCCAGCAGCTCGGGACTAGCGCCCTACGAGCAGTACTTC

d_gene: TRBD2
abundance: NA
len: 14
v_gene: TRBV19
j_gene: TRBJ2-3
CDR3aa: CASSTSGSTDTQYF
CDR3nt: TGTGCCAGTAGTACTAGCGGGAGCACAGATACGCAGTATTTT

d_gene: NA
abundance: NA
len: 13
v_gene: TRBV27
j_gene: TRBJ1-2
CDR3aa: CASSSPGLRGYTF
CDR3nt: TGTGCCAGCAGTTCCCCGGGCCTGAGGGGCTACACCTTC

d_gene: TRBD2
abundance: NA
len: 17
v_gene: TRBV19
j_gene: TRBJ2-5
CDR3aa: CASSIVAGALQRQTQYF
CDR3nt: TGTGCCAGTAGTATAGTAGCGGGAGCCCTTCAAAGGCAGACCCAGTACTTC

d_gene: TRBD2
abundance: NA
len: 15
v_gene: TRBV7-8
j_gene: TRBJ2-5
CDR3aa: CASTSLAGGPETQYF
CDR3nt: TGTGCCAGCACCTCTCTAGCGGGAGGGCCAGAGACCCAGTACTTC

d_gene: NA
abundance: NA
len: 13
v_gene: TRBV15
j_gene: TRBJ2-1
CDR3aa: CATSRDIGVEQFF
CDR3nt: TGTGCCACCAGCAGAGATATAGGGGTTGAGCAGTTCTTC

d_gene: TRBD1
abundance: NA
len: 14
v_gene: TRBV30
j_gene: TRBJ1-1
CDR3aa: CAWSVVRGPAEAFF
CDR3nt: TGTGCCTGGAGTGTGGTTAGGGGGCCTGCTGAAGCTTTCTTT

d_gene: TRBD1
abundance: NA
len: 17
v_gene: TRBV27
j_gene: TRBJ1-2
CDR3aa: CASSPLRQGEPNYGYTF
CDR3nt: TGTGCCAGCAGCCCCCTGCGACAGGGCGAACCCAACTATGGCTACACCTTC

d_gene: NA
abundance: NA
len: 15
v_gene: TRBV28
j_gene: TRBJ2-7
CDR3aa: CASSFLGGSLYEQYF
CDR3nt: TGTGCCAGCAGTTTCCTCGGTGGGAGTCTGTACGAGCAGTACTTC